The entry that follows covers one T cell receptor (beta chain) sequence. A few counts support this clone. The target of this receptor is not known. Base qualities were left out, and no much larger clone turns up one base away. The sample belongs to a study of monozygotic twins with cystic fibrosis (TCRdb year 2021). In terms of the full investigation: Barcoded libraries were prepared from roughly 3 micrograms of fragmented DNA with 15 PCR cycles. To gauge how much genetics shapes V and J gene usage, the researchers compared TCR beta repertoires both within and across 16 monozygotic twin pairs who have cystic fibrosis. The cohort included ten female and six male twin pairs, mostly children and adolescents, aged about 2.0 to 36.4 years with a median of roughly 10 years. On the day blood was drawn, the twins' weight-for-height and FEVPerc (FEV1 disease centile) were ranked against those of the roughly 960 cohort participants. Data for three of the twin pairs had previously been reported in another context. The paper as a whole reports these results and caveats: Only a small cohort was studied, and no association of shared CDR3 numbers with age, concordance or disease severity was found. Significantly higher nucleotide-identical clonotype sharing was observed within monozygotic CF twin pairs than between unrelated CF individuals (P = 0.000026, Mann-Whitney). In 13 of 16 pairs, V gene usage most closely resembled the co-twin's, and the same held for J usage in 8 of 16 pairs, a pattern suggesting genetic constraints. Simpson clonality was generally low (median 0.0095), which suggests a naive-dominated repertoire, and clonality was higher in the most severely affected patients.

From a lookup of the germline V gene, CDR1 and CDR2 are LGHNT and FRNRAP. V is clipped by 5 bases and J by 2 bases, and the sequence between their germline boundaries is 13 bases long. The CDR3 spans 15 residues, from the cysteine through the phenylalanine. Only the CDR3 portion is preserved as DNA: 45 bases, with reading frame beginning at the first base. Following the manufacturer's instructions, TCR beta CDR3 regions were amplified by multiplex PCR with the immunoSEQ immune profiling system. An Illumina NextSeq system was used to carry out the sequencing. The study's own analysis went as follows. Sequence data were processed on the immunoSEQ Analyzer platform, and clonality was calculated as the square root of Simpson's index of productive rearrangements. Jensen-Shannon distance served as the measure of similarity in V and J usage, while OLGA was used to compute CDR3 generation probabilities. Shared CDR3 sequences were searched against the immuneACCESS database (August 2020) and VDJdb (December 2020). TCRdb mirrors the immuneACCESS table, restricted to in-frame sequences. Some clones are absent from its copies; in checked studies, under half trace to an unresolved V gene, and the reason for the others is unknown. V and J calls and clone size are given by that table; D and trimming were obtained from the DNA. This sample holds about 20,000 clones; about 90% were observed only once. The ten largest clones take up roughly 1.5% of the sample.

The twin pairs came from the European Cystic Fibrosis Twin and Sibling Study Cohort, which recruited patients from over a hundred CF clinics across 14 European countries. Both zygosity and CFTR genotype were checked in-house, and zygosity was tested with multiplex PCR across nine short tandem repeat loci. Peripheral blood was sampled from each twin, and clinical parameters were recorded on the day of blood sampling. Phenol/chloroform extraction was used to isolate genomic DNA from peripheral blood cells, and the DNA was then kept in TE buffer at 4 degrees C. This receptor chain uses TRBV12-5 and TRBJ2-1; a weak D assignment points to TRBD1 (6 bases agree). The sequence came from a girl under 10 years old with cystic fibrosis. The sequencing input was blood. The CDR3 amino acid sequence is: CASGNPRDTYNEQFF. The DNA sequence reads TGTGCTAGTGGTAACCCTAGGGACACCTACAATGAGCAGTTCTTC.